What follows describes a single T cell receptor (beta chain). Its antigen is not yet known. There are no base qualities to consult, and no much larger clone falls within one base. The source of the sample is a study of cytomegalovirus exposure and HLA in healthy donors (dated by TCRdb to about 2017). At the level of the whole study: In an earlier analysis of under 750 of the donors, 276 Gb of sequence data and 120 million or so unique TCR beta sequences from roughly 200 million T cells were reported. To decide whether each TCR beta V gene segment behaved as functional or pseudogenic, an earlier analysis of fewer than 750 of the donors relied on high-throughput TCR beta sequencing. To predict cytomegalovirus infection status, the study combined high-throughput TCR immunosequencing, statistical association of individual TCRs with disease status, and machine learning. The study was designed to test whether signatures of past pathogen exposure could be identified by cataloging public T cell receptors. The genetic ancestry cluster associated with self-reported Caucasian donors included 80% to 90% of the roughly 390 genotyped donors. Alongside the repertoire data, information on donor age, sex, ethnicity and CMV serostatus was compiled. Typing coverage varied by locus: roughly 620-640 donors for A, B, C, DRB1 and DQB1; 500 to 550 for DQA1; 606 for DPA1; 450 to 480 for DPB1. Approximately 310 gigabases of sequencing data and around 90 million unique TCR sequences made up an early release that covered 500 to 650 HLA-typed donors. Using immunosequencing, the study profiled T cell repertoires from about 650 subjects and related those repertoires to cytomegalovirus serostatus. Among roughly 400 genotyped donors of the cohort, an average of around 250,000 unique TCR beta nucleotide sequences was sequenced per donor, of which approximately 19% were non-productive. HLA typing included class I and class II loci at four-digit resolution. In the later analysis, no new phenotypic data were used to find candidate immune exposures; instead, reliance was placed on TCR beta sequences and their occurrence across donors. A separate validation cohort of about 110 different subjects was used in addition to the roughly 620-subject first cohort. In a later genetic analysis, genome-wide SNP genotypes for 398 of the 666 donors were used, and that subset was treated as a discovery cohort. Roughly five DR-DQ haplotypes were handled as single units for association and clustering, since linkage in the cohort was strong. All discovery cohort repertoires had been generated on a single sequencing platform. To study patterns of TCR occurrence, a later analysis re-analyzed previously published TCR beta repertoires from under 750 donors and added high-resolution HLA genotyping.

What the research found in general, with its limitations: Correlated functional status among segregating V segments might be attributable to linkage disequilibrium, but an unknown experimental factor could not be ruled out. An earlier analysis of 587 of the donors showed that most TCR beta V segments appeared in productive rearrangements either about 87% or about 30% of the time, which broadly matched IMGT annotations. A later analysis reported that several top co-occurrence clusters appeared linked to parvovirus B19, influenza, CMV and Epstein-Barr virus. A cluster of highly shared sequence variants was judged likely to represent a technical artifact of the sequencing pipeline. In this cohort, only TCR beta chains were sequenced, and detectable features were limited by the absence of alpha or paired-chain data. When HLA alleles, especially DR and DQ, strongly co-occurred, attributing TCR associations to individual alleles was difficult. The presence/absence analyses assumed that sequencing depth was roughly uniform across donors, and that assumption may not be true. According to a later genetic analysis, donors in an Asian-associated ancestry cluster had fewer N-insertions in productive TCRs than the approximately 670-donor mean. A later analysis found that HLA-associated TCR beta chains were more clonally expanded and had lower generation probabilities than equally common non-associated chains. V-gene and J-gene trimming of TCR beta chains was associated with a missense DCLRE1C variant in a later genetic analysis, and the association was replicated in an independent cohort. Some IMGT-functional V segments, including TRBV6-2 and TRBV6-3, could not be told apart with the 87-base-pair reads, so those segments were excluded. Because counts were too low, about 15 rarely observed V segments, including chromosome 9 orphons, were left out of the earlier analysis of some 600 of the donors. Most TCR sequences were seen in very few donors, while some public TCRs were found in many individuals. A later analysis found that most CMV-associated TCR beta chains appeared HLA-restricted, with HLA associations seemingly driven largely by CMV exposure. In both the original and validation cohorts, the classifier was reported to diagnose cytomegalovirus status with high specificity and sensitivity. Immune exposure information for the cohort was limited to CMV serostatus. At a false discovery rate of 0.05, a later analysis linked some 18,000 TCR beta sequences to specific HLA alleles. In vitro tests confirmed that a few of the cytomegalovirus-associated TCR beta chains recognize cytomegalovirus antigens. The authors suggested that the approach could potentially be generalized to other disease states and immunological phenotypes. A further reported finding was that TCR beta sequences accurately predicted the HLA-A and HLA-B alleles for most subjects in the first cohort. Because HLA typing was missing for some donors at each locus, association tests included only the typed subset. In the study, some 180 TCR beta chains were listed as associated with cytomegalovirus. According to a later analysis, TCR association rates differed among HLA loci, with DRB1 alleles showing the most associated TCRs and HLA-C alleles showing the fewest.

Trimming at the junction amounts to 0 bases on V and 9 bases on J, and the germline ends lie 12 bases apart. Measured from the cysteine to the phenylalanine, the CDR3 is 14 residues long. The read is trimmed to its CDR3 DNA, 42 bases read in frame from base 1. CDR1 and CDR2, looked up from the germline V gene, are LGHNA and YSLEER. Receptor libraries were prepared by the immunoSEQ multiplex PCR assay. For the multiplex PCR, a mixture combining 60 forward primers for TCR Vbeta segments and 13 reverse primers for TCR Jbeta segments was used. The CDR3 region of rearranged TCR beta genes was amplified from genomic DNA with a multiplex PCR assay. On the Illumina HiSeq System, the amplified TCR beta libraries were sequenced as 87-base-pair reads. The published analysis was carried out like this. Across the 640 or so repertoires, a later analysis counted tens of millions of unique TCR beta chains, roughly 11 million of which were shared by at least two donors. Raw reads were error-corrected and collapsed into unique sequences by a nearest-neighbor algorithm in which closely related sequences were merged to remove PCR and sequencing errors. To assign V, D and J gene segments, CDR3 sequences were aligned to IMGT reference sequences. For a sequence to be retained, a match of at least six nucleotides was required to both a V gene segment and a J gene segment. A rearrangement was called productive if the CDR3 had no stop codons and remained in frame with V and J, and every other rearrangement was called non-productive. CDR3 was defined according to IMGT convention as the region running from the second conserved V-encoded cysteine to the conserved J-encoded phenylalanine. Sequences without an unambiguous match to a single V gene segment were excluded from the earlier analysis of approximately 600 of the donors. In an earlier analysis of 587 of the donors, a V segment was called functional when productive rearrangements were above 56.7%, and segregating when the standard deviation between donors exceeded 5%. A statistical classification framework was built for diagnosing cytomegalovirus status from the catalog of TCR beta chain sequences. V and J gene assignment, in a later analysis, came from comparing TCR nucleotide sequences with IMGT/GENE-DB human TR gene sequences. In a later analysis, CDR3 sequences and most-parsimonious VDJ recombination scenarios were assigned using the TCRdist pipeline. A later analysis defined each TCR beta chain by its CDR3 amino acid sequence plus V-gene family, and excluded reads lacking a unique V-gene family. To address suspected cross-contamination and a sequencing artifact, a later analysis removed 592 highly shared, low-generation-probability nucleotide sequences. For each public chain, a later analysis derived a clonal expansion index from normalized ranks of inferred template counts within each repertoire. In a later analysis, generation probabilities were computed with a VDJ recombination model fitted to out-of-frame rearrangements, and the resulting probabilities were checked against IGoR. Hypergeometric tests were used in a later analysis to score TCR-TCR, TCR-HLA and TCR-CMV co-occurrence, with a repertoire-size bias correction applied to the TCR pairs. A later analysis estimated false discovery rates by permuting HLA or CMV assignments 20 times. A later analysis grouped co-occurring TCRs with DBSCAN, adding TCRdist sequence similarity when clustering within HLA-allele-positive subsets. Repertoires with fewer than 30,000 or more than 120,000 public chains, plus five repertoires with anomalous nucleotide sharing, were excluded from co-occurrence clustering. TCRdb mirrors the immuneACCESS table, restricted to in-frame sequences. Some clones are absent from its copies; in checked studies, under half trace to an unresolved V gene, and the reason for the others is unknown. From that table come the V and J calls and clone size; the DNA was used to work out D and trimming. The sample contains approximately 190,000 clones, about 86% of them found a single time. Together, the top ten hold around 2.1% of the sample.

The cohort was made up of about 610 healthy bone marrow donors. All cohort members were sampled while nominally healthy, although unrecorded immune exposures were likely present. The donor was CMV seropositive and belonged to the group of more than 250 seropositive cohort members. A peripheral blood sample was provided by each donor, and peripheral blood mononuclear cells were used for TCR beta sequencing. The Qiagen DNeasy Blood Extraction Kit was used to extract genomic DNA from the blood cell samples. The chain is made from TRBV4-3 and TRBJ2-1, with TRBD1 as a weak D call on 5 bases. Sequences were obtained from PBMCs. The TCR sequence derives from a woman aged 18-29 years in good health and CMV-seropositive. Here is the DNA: TGCGCCAGCAGCCAAGAGGGGCGGCATACTGAGCAGTTCTTC. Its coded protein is CASSQEGRHTEQFF.